This TCR beta chain is drawn from a study of T cell repertoires in cytomegalovirus infection. MiXCR was run by TCRdb on the reads, yielding one entry per CDR3 protein. Here the sample spans just under 300,000 distinct CDR3 sequences, roughly 9.3% being singletons. This CDR3 is built from 17 residues. V gave up 3 bases and J gave up 3 bases, with 20 bases separating them. Germline lookup yields CDR1 KGHSH and CDR2 LQKENI. The source of this sequence is a human donor in good health (CMV status not recorded). Some clones in this sample may be carry-over from other donors' samples. This chain uses TRBV18 with TRBJ1-2; D remains ambiguous. The sample consisted of PBMCs. As DNA, the CDR3 is TGTGCCAGCTCACCTCTCCCCTCCAGTCCCACTGACTATGGCTACACCTTC. This gives the protein CASSPLPSSPTDYGYTF. The full variable domain, rest sourced from reference TRBV18 and TRBJ1-2, is NAGVMQNPRHLVRRRGQEARLRCSPMKGHSHVYWYRQLPEEGLKFMVYLQKENIIDESGMPKERFSAEFPKEGPSILRIQQVVRGDSAAYFCASSPLPSSPTDYGYTFGSGTRLTVV.